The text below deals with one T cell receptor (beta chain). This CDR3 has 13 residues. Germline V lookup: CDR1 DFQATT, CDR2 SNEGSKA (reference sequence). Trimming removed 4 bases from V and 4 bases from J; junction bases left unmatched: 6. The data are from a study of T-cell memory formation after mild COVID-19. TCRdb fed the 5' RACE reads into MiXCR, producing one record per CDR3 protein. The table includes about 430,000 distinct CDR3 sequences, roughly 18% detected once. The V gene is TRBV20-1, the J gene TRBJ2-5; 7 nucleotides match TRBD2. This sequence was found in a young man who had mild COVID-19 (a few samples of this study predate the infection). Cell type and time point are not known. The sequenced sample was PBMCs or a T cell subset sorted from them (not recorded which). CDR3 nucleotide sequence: TGCAGTGCTAAGACGACTAGCCCAGAGACCCAGTACTTC. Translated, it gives CSAKTTSPETQYF.